What follows describes a single T cell receptor beta chain. The data were obtained in a study of Ad26.COV2.S vaccination and SARS-CoV-2 variants. Looking at the study overall: Donor was assigned to the Ad26.COV2.S arm of trial COV1001.

Treatment specified: roughly 20 received Ad26.COV2.S at low or high dose, single or two shots; roughly five received placebo; per-sample allocation not given. Collection of samples fell on day 63 after the first vaccine or placebo injection. Boston supplied an adult donor aged 18-55 years. As its vector, the vaccine had Ad26, which expressed Wuhan-strain SARS-CoV-2 spike. The CDR3 is 16 residues long. The V end was cut by 2 bases, the J end by 6 bases, with 17 bases between. CDR1 and CDR2 from the germline V gene are SGHVS and FNYEAQ. Profiled with immunoSEQ multiplex PCR; TCRdb holds only in-frame clones, not every one. The sample records fewer than 400,000 clones, around 84% being singletons.

The sample here was peripheral blood, taken in a trial of Ad26.COV2.S vaccine versus placebo. The clonotype was recovered from a person aged 18 to 65 who received the Ad26.COV2.S COVID-19 vaccine or a placebo. The chain is built from TRBV7-6 and TRBJ2-1; D possibly corresponds to TRBD2 (7 bases). CDR3 coding DNA: TGTGCCAGCAGCTTATGGGCGGGGGCGGGCGCCAATGAGCAGTTCTTC. It codes for CASSLWAGAGANEQFF.